This is a list of T cell receptor beta chains from one sample in a study of T cell responses to AZD1222 COVID-19 vaccine. Method: immunoSEQ multiplex PCR; TCRdb's copy keeps in-frame clones and lacks some. The sample carries around 130,000 clones, about 89% recorded once. Sample: peripheral blood, taken 28 days after the second dose of the MenACWY control vaccine. Receptors were obtained from an adult who received the MenACWY meningococcal vaccine as a control. The CDR3 runs from the conserved cysteine through the conserved F or W. The D gene is left open where the match is weak. Not every row has a clone size; where given, it reads once, few, many or a size class.

v_gene: TRBV12-3/TRBV12-4; d_gene: NA; j_gene: TRBJ2-5; abundance: NA; CDR3nt: TGTGCCAGCAGCACCAGGGCCTCAGTGACCCAGTACTTC; CDR3aa: CASSTRASVTQYF
v_gene: TRBV19; d_gene: NA; j_gene: TRBJ1-1; abundance: once; CDR3nt: TGTGCCAGTAGTATCCGGGTCAAGGGGGCTGAAGCTTTCTTT; CDR3aa: CASSIRVKGAEAFF
v_gene: TRBV3-1/TRBV3-2; d_gene: NA; j_gene: TRBJ1-6; abundance: NA; CDR3nt: TGTGCCAGCAGCCAAGTCCCCCCTTCAAGGGGTTTCTATAATTCACCCCTCCACTTT; CDR3aa: CASSQVPPSRGFYNSPLHF
v_gene: TRBV27; d_gene: TRBD2; j_gene: TRBJ2-2; abundance: NA; CDR3nt: TGTGCCAGCAGTTTACGTAGGGGGGGACTAGCGGGAGAAAGGGAGCTGTTTTTT; CDR3aa: CASSLRRGGLAGERELFF
v_gene: TRBV5-1; d_gene: NA; j_gene: TRBJ2-6; abundance: NA; CDR3nt: TGCGCCAGCAGCTCCGGATCCCTCTCTGGGGCCAACGTCCTGACTTTC; CDR3aa: CASSSGSLSGANVLTF
v_gene: TRBV30; d_gene: TRBD2; j_gene: TRBJ2-5; abundance: NA; CDR3nt: TGTGCCTGCCGGCCCGGTGCGGGGGGAAAGACCCAGTACTTC; CDR3aa: CACRPGAGGKTQYF
v_gene: TRBV28; d_gene: NA; j_gene: TRBJ1-5; abundance: NA; CDR3nt: TGTGCCAGCAGAGGGGCGGGTAGCAATCAGCCCCAGCATTTT; CDR3aa: CASRGAGSNQPQHF
v_gene: TRBV6-5; d_gene: NA; j_gene: TRBJ2-7; abundance: few; CDR3nt: TGTGCCACCCGAGGCGGCTACGAGCAGTACTTC; CDR3aa: CATRGGYEQYF
v_gene: TRBV6-1; d_gene: NA; j_gene: TRBJ1-3; abundance: NA; CDR3nt: TGTGCCAGCAGTGAAGCTGGGTTTGGCGGAAACACCATATATTTT; CDR3aa: CASSEAGFGGNTIYF
v_gene: TRBV2; d_gene: TRBD2; j_gene: TRBJ2-5; abundance: NA; CDR3nt: TGTGCCAGCAACCCGGGACTAGCGGGACTCAATTCGAGGACCCAGTACTTC; CDR3aa: CASNPGLAGLNSRTQYF
v_gene: TRBV10-3; d_gene: TRBD2; j_gene: TRBJ2-1; abundance: NA; CDR3nt: TGTGCCATCAGTGAGTCTGGGGGAGGGCTCAACAATGAGCAGTTCTTC; CDR3aa: CAISESGGGLNNEQFF
v_gene: TRBV29-1; d_gene: NA; j_gene: TRBJ2-5; abundance: once; CDR3nt: TGCAGCGTTGGAGGCAGGGTTCGACAAGAGACCCAGTACTTC; CDR3aa: CSVGGRVRQETQYF
v_gene: TRBV5-1; d_gene: NA; j_gene: TRBJ2-3; abundance: NA; CDR3nt: TGCGCCAGCAGCTTGGTTCAGGGTAGCACAGATACGCAGTATTTT; CDR3aa: CASSLVQGSTDTQYF
v_gene: TRBV4-1; d_gene: TRBD1; j_gene: TRBJ2-7; abundance: NA; CDR3nt: TGCGCCAGCAGCCAAGACCCGGACAGGGGGCAAGGATACGAGCAGTACTTC; CDR3aa: CASSQDPDRGQGYEQYF
v_gene: TRBV27; d_gene: NA; j_gene: TRBJ1-2; abundance: NA; CDR3nt: TGTGCCAGCAGTTACTCAGGGTCTAACTATGGCTACACCTTC; CDR3aa: CASSYSGSNYGYTF
v_gene: TRBV10-3; d_gene: NA; j_gene: TRBJ2-1; abundance: NA; CDR3nt: TGTGCCATCTCACTTGGGGGCAGGGATGAGCAGTTCTTC; CDR3aa: CAISLGGRDEQFF